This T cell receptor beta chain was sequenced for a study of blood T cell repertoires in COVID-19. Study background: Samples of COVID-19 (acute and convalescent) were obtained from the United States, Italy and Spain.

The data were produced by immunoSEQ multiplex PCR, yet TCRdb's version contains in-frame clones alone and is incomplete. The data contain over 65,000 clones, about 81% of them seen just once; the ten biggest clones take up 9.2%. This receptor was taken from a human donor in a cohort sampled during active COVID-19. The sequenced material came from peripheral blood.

The CDR3 DNA sequence: TGTGCCAGCAGTACCGGACTAGAGGTCTTGGAGACCCAGTACTTC. This translates into CASSTGLEVLETQYF. The rearrangement uses TRBV28 and TRBJ2-5; TRBD2 aligns across 7 bases. The CDR3 covers 15 residues. Germline CDR1 and CDR2: MDHEN and SYDVKM. Unmatched junction bases numbered 11, after V lost 5 bases and J lost 5 bases.